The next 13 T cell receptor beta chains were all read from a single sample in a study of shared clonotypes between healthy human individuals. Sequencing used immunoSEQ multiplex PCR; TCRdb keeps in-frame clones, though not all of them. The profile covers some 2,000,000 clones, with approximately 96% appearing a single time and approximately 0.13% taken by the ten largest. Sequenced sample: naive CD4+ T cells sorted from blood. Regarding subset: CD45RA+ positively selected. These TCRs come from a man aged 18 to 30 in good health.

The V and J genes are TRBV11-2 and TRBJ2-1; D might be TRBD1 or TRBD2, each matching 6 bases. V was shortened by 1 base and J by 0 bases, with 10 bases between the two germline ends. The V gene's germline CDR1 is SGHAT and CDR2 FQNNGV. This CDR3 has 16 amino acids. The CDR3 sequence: CASSLAGARSYNEQFF. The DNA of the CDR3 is TGTGCCAGCAGCTTAGCGGGGGCTCGCTCCTACAATGAGCAGTTCTTC.

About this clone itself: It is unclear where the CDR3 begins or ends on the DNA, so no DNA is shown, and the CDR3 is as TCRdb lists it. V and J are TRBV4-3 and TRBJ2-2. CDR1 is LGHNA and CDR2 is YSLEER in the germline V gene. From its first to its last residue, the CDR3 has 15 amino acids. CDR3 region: CASSQDWFGAGELFF.

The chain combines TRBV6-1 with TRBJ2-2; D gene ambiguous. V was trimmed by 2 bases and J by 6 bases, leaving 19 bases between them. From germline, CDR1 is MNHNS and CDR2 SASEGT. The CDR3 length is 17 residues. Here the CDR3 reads CASSESPSSGVAGELFF. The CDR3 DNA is TGTGCCAGCAGTGAAAGTCCCTCATCAGGAGTCGCCGGGGAGCTGTTTTTT.

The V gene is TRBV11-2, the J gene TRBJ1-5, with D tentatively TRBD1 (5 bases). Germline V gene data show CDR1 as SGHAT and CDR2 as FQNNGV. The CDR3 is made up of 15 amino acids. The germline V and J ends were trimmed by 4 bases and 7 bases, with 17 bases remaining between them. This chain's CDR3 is CASSSGGTGGQPQHF. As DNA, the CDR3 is TGTGCCAGCAGCTCCGGTGGTACCGGGGGACAGCCCCAGCATTTT.

The CDR3 loop is CSVHTGYGYTF. CDR3 nucleotide sequence: TGCAGCGTCCATACCGGTTATGGCTACACCTTC. The chain recombines TRBV29-1 with TRBJ1-2, with no clear D. From germline, CDR1 is SQVTM and CDR2 ANQGSEA. The CDR3 spans 11 residues. V was trimmed by 6 bases and J by 5 bases, leaving 10 bases between them. The variable domain in full, completed from reference TRBV29-1 and TRBJ1-2, reads SAVISQKPSRDICQRGTSLTIQCQVDSQVTMMFWYRQQPGQSLTLIATANQGSEATYESGFVIDKFPISRPNLTFSTLTVSNMSPEDSSIYLCSVHTGYGYTFGSGTRLTVV.

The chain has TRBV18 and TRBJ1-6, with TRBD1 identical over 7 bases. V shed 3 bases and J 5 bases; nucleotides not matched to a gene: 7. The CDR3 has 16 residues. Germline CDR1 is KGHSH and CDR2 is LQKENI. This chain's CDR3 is CASSPGQLINNSPLHF. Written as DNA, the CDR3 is TGTGCCAGCTCACCGGGACAGTTGATAAATAATTCACCCCTCCACTTT.

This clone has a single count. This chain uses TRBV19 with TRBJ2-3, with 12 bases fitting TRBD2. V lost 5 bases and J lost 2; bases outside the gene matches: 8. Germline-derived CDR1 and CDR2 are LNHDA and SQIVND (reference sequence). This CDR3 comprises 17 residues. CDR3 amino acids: CASSPGLAGRSTDTQYF. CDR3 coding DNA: TGTGCCAGTAGTCCCGGACTAGCGGGACGTTCCACAGATACGCAGTATTTT.

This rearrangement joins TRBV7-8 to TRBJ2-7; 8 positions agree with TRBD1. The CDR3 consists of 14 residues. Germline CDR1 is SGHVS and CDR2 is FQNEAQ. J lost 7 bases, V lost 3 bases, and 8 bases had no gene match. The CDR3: CASSFQDRDFEQYF. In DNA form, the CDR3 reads TGTGCCAGCAGCTTCCAGGACAGGGACTTTGAGCAGTACTTC.

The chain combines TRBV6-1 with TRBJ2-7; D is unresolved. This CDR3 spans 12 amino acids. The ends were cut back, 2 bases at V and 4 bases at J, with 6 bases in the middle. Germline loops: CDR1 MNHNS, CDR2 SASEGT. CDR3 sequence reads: CASSERWYEQYF. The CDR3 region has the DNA TGTGCCAGCAGTGAAAGGTGGTACGAGCAGTACTTC.

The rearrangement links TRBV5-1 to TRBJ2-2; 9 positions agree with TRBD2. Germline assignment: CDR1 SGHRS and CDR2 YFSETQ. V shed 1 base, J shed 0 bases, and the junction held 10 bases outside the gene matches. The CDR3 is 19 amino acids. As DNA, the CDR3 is TGCGCCAGCAGCTTGCAATCTCCGAGCGGGGGGACGAACACCGGGGAGCTGTTTTTT. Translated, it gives CASSLQSPSGGTNTGELFF.

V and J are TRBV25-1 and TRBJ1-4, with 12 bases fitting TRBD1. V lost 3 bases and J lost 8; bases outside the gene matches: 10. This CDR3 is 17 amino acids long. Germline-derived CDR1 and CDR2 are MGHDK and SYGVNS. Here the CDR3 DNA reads TGTGCCAGCAGTGATACGGGACAGGGGGCGAGAAAGGAAAAACTGTTTTTT. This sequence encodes CASSDTGQGARKEKLFF. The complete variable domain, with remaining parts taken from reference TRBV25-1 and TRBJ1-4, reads EADIYQTPRYLVIGTGKKITLECSQTMGHDKMYWYQQDPGMELHLIHYSYGVNSTEKGDLSSESTVSRIRTEHFPLTLESARPSHTSQYLCASSDTGQGARKEKLFFGSGTQLSVL.

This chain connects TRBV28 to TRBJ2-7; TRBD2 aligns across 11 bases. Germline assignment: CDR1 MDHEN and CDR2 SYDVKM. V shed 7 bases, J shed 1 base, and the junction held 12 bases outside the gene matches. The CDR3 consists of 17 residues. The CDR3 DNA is TGTGCCAGCATTCAATCCGGGACTAGCGGAGTATCCTACGAGCAGTACTTC. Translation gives CASIQSGTSGVSYEQYF.

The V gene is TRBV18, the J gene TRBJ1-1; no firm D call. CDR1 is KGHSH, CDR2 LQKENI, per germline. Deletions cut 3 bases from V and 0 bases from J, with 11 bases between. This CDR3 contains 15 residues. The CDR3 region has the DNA TGTGCCAGCTCACCGCTCGAGGGCTTGAACACTGAAGCTTTCTTT. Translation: CASSPLEGLNTEAFF.